This T cell receptor (beta chain) was sequenced during a study of T cell repertoires in cytomegalovirus infection. Background on the study: CMV epitopes in the study were HLA-C-restricted (recently identified) and HLA-B-restricted (well studied). Matching HLA type, along with CMV infection, was indicated by public TCR beta signatures. Findings and caveats of the study: What dominated the ex vivo response were HLA-C-restricted CMV-specific TCR beta clonotypes.

The CDR3 runs 14 residues. Deletions cut 3 bases from V and 5 bases from J, with 13 bases between. About this clonotype itself: The antigen remains unidentified.

MiXCR was run by TCRdb on the reads, yielding one entry per CDR3 protein. There are hundreds of thousands of distinct CDR3 sequences in the sample; approximately 40% occur only once, and 43% lies in the top ten. This chain uses TRBV12-3 or TRBV12-4 with TRBJ2-5; D may be TRBD2 (6 bases). Sequences were derived from cultured PBMCs, sampled from culture after CMV antigen stimulation. The receptor was derived from a human donor in good health (CMV status not recorded). Some clones in this sample may be carry-over from other donors' samples. The CDR3 nucleotides read TGTGCCAGCAGTTTCCAGCCCAGCGGGGAGACCCAGTACTTC. Its translation: CASSFQPSGETQYF.